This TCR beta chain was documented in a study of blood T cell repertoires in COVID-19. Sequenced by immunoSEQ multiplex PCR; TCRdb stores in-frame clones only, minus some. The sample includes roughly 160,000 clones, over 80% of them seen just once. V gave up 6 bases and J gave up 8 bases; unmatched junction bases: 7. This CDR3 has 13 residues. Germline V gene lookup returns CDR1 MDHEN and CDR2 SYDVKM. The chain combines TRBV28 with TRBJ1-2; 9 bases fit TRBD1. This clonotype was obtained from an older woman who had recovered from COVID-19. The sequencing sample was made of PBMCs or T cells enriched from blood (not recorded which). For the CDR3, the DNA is TGTGCCAGCAGCCCACAGGGGGCGATCGGCTACACCTTC. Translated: CASSPQGAIGYTF.